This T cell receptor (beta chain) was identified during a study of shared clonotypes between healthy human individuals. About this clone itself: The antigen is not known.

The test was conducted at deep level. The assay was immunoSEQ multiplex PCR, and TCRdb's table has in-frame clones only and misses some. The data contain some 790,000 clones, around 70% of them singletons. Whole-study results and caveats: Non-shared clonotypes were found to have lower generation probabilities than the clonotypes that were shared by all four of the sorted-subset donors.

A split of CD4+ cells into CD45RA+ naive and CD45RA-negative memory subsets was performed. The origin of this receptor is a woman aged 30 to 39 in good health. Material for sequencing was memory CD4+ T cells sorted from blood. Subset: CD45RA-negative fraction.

CDR3 DNA sequence: TGTGCCAGCAGCTTATGGCAGGGTCGGAACACCGGGGAGCTGTTTTTT. Its translation: CASSLWQGRNTGELFF. V gene TRBV11-2 combines with J gene TRBJ2-2; possibly TRBD1 for D (5 bases). Deletions cut 2 bases from V and 1 base from J, with 11 bases between. Per germline, CDR1 SGHAT and CDR2 FQNNGV. This CDR3 region has 16 residues.